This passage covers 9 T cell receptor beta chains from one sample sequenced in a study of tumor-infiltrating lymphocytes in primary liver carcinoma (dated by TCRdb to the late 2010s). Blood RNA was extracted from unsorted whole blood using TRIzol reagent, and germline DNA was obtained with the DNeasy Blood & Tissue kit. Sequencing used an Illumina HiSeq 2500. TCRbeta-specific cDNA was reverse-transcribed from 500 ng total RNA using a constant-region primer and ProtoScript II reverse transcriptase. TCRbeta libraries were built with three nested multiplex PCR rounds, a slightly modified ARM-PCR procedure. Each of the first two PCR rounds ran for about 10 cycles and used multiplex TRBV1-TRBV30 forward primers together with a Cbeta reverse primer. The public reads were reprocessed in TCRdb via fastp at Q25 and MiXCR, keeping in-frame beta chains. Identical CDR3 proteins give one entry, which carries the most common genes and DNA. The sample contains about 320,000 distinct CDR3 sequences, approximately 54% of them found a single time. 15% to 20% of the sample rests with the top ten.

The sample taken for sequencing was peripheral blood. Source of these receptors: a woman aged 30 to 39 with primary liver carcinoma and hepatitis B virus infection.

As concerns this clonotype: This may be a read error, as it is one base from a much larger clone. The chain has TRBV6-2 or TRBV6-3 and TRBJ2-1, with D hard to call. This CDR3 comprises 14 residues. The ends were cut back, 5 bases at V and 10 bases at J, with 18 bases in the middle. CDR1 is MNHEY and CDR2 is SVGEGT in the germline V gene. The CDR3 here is CASSLLLDSSEQFF. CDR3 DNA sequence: TGTGCCAGCAGTCTATTGTTGGATTCCTCCGAGCAGTTCTTC.

CDR3 in DNA: TGCGCCAGCAGCTTGCAGGGAGGGCGTTACGAGCAGTACTTC. Translation: CASSLQGGRYEQYF. The V call is TRBV5-1, the J call TRBJ2-7; the match to TRBD2 covers 7 bases. CDR3 length: 14 amino acids. Trimming took 1 base from V and 4 from J; bases not matched to a gene: 5. Per the germline V gene, CDR1 is SGHRS and CDR2 is YFSETQ.

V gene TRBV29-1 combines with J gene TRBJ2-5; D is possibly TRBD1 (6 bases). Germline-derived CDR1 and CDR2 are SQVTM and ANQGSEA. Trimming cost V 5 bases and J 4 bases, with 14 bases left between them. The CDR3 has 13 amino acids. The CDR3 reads CSVLGGIGETQYF. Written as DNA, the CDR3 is TGCAGCGTTCTAGGGGGTATCGGAGAGACCCAGTACTTC. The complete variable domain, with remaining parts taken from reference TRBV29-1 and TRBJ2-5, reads SAVISQKPSRDICQRGTSLTIQCQVDSQVTMMFWYRQQPGQSLTLIATANQGSEATYESGFVIDKFPISRPNLTFSTLTVSNMSPEDSSIYLCSVLGGIGETQYFGPGTRLLVL.

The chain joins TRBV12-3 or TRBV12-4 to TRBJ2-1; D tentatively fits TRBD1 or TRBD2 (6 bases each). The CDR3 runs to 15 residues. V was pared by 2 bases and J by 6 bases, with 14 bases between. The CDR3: CASSLRGGGGNEQFF. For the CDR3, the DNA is TGTGCCAGCAGTTTAAGGGGCGGAGGGGGCAATGAGCAGTTCTTC.

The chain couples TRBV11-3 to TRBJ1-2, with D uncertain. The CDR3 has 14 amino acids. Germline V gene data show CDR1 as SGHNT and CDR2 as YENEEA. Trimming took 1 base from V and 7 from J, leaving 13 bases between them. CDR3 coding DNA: TGTGCCAGCAGCTTAGCGACGGTTCTTGGTGGCTACACCTTC. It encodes CASSLATVLGGYTF.

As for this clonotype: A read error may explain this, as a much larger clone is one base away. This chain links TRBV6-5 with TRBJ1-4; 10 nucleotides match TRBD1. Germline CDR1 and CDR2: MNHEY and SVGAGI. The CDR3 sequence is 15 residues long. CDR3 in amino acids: CASGGTGATNEELFF. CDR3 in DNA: TGTGCCAGCGGAGGGACAGGGGCAACTAATGAAGAACTGTTTTTT.

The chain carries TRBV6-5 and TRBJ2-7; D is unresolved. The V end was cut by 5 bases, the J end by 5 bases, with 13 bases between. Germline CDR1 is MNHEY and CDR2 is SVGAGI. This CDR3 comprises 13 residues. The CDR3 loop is CASSKPGTNEQYF. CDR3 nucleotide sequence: TGTGCCAGCAGTAAACCCGGAACAAACGAGCAGTACTTC.

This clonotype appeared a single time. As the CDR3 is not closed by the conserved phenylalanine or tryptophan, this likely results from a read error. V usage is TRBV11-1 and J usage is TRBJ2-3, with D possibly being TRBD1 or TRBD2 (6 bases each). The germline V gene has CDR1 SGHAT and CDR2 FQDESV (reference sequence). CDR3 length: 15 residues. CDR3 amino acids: CASGLGRGATDTQYL. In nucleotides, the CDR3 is TGTGCCAGCGGCTTGGGTAGGGGGGCCACAGATACGCAGTATCTT.

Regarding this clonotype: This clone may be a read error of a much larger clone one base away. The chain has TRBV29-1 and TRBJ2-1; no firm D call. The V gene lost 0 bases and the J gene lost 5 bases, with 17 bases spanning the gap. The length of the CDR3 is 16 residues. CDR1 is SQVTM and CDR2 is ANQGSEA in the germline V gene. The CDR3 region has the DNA TGCAGCGTTGAAGATACCAGAGTTTCTGCCCACAATGAGCAGTTCTTC. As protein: CSVEDTRVSAHNEQFF.